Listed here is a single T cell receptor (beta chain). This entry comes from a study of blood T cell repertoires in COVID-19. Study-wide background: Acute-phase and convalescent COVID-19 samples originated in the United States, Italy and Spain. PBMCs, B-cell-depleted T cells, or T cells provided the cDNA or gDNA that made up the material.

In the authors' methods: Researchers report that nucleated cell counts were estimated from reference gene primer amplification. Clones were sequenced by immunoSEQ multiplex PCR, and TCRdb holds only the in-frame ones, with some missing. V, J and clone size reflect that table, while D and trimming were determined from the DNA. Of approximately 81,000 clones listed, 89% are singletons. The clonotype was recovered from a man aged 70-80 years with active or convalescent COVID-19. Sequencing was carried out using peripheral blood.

The DNA for the CDR3 is TGCGCCAGCAGCCCCTGGACTAGCGCGCCCTTACAAGAGACCCAGTACTTC. Its protein product is CASSPWTSAPLQETQYF. The V call is TRBV5-1, the J call TRBJ2-5; TRBD2 matches 9 bases. Germline lookup yields CDR1 SGHRS and CDR2 YFSETQ. The CDR3 totals 17 residues. J was trimmed by 2 bases and V by 4 bases; bases with no gene match: 12.